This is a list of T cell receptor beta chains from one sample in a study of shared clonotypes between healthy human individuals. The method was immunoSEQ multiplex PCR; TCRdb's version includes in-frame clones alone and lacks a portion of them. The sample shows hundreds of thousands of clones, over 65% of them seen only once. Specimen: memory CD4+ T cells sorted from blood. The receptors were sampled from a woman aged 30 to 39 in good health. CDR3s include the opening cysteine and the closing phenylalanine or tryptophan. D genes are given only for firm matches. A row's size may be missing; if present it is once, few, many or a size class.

CASSKGNYGYTF TGCGCCAGCAGTAAGGGCAACTATGGCTACACCTTC TRBV5-1 . TRBJ1-2 .
CASTLGYTEAFF TGTGCCAGCACCCTCGGGTACACTGAAGCTTTCTTT TRBV28 . TRBJ1-1 .
CASSLASVRDGQPQHF TGTGCCAGCAGCTTAGCGTCGGTCAGGGATGGTCAGCCCCAGCATTTT TRBV7-9 once TRBJ1-5 .
CASSARTSGSLSSYEQYF TGTGCCAGCAGTGCCCGGACTAGCGGGAGCCTCAGCTCCTACGAGCAGTACTTC TRBV6-1 . TRBJ2-7 TRBD2
CSVQAGVGTDTQYF TGCAGCGTCCAGGCAGGCGTGGGGACAGATACGCAGTATTTT TRBV29-1 . TRBJ2-3 .
CASGERAPGQGVSNEQFF TGTGCCAGCGGAGAGAGGGCCCCCGGACAGGGTGTTTCCAATGAGCAGTTCTTC TRBV27 once TRBJ2-1 TRBD1
CASRSQGTYNEQFF TGTGCCAGCAGGTCCCAGGGGACCTACAATGAGCAGTTCTTC TRBV7-2 . TRBJ2-1 .
CSVDVTETGELFF TGCAGCGTTGACGTGACTGAGACCGGGGAGCTGTTTTTT TRBV29-1 . TRBJ2-2 .
CASRANTGELFF TGTGCCAGCAGAGCTAACACCGGGGAGCTGTTTTTT TRBV11-3 . TRBJ2-2 .
CASRRQGAYEQYF TGTGCCAGCAGGCGACAGGGGGCCTACGAGCAGTACTTC TRBV11-2 . TRBJ2-7 TRBD1
CATSRNGREDTQYF TGTGCCACCAGCAGAAACGGGAGAGAAGATACGCAGTATTTT TRBV15 . TRBJ2-3 .
CSADDRHYGYTF TGCAGCGCCGACGACAGGCACTATGGCTACACCTTC TRBV29-1 once TRBJ1-2 .
CASSLVRIQETQYF TGTGCCAGCAGCTTGGTGCGGATACAAGAGACCCAGTACTTC TRBV5-6 . TRBJ2-5 .
CASSLISGANVLTF TGTGCCAGCAGTTTGATCTCTGGGGCCAACGTCCTGACTTTC TRBV6-5 . TRBJ2-6 .
CASSLRTTHSGDLYNEQFF TGTGCCAGCAGTTTAAGGACAACCCATAGCGGGGACCTCTACAATGAGCAGTTCTTC TRBV28 once TRBJ2-1 TRBD2
CAINSGTTSYEQYF TGTGCCATCAATTCCGGGACTACCTCCTACGAGCAGTACTTC TRBV10-3 . TRBJ2-7 TRBD2
CASSLGGTGVQPQHF TGTGCCAGCAGCTTAGGTGGGACAGGGGTTCAGCCCCAGCATTTT TRBV7-2 . TRBJ1-5 TRBD1
CASSPGQLSLHF TGTGCCAGTAGTCCCGGACAGCTGTCCCTCCACTTT TRBV19 . TRBJ1-6 .
CASSLRLADLSYEQYF TGTGCCAGCAGCCTACGACTAGCGGACCTTTCCTACGAGCAGTACTTC TRBV11-2 once TRBJ2-7 TRBD2
CASSYSGGDTGELFF TGTGCCAGCAGTTATAGTGGGGGAGACACCGGGGAGCTGTTTTTT TRBV6-5 . TRBJ2-2 .
CASSLYGEKLFF TGCGCCAGCAGCTTGTATGGTGAAAAACTGTTTTTT TRBV5-1 . TRBJ1-4 .
CASIEGTYGYTF TGTGCCAGCATCGAGGGGACCTATGGCTACACCTTC TRBV2 once TRBJ1-2 .